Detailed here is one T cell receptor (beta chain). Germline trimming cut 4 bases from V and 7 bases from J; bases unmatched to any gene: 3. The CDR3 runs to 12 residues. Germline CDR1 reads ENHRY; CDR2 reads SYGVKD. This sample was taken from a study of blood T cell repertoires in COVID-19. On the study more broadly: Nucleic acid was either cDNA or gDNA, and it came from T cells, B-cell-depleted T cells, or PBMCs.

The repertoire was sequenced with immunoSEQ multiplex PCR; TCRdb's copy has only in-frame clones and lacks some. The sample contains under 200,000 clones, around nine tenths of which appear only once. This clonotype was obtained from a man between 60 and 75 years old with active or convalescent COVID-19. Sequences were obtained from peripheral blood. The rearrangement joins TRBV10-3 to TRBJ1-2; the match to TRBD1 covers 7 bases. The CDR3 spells CAISGQGSGYTF. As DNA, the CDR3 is TGTGCCATCAGTGGACAGGGCAGTGGCTACACCTTC.